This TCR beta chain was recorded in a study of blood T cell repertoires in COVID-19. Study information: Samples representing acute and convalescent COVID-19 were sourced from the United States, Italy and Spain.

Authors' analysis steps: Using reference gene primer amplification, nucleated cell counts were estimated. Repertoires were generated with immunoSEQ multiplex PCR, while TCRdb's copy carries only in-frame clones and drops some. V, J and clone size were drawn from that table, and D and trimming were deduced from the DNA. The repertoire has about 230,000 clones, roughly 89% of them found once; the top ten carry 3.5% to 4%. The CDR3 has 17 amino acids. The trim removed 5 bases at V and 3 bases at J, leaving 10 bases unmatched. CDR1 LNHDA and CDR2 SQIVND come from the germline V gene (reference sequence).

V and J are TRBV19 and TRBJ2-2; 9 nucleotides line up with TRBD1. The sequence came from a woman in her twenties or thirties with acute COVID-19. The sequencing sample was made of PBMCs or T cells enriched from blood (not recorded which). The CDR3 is CASSPRQGVVHTGELFF. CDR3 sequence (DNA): TGTGCCAGTAGTCCCAGACAGGGGGTGGTGCACACCGGGGAGCTGTTTTTT.